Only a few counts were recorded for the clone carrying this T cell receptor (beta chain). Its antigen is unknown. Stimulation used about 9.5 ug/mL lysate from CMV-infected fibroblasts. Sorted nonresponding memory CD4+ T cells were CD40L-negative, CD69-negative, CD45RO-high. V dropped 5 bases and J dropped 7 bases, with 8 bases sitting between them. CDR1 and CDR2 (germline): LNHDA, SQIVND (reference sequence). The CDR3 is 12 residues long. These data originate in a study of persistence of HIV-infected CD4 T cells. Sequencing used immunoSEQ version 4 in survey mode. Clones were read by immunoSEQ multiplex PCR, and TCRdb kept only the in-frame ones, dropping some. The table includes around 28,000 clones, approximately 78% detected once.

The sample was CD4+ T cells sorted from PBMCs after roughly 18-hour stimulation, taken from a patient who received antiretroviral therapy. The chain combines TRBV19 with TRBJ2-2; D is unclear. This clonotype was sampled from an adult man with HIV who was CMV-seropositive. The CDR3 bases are TGTGCCAGTAGTGCCCTTCGCGGGGAGCTGTTTTTT. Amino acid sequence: CASSALRGELFF.